These 4 T cell receptor beta chains share one sample of origin, sequenced in a study of beta chain features in type 1 diabetes. Regarding the study as a whole: The study found moderately but significantly shorter TCRB CDR3s in all four CD4+ subsets of Type 1 diabetes patients.

Their antigens are not known. Expressed TCRB transcripts got sequenced, as all isolated RNA was reverse transcribed. The method was immunoSEQ multiplex PCR; TCRdb's version includes in-frame clones alone and lacks a portion of them. Among some 660,000 clones listed, over 11% were seen once. Source material: naive CD4+ T cells from blood. The receptor source for this set is a man younger than 35 with type 1 diabetes.

The chain employs TRBV14 and TRBJ1-3; the D gene is possibly TRBD1 (5 bases). V gave up 5 bases and J gave up 0 bases, with 8 bases separating them. Germline V gives CDR1 SGHDN, CDR2 FVKESK. The CDR3 length is 14 residues. The CDR3 DNA sequence: TGTGCCAGCAGCGCCGGGGCCTCTGGAAACACCATATATTTT. It is translated as CASSAGASGNTIYF.

In nucleotides, the CDR3 is TGCAGCGTTGTTCCAGGGAGTACAATCTATGGCTACACCTTC. It translates to CSVVPGSTIYGYTF. V is TRBV29-1 and J is TRBJ1-2, with a tentative D call TRBD1 (5 bases). Trimming pared 4 bases from V and 4 bases from J, leaving 16 bases between. Germline CDR1 and CDR2: SQVTM and ANQGSEA. The CDR3 has 14 amino acids.

In this sample, this clone turned up once. This chain connects TRBV18 to TRBJ2-3; TRBD2 matches 7 bases. The CDR3 is made up of 16 amino acids. From germline, CDR1 is KGHSH and CDR2 LQKENI. Trimming cost V 6 bases and J 4 bases; bases outside gene matches: 13. The CDR3 DNA is TGTGCCAGCTCGGGCAACGGCGGGGGTGGCGCAGATACGCAGTATTTT. As protein: CASSGNGGGGADTQYF. The entire variable domain, with the rest obtained from reference TRBV18 and TRBJ2-3, is as follows: NAGVMQNPRHLVRRRGQEARLRCSPMKGHSHVYWYRQLPEEGLKFMVYLQKENIIDESGMPKERFSAEFPKEGPSILRIQQVVRGDSAAYFCASSGNGGGGADTQYFGPGTRLTVL.

This clone appeared a few times. This chain links TRBV6-5 with TRBJ1-1; a possible D gene is TRBD1 (5 bases). Trimming took 6 bases from V and 3 from J, leaving 14 bases between them. CDR1 and CDR2 from the germline V gene are MNHEY and SVGAGI. The CDR3 extends over 14 amino acids. The CDR3 is CASSPEQEYTEAFF. DNA of the CDR3: TGTGCCAGCAGCCCTGAACAGGAATACACTGAAGCTTTCTTT.